This TCR beta chain was observed in a study of blood T cell repertoires in COVID-19. This CDR3 spans 15 amino acids. Germline CDR1 SEHNR, CDR2 FQNEAQ (reference sequence). Between the trimmed V and J ends, which lost 6 bases and 0 bases, there was a span of 12 bases. The assay was immunoSEQ multiplex PCR, and TCRdb's table has in-frame clones only and misses some. Among a few hundred thousand clones, 85% to 90% were seen once, and the ten largest hold roughly 4.2%. The TCR comes from a man in his fifties with acute or convalescent COVID-19. This chain uses TRBV7-9 with TRBJ1-3; D gene unclear. Sequences were obtained from peripheral blood. The CDR3 nucleotides are TGTGCCAGCAGTCGCGGGCCTTTCTCTGGAAACACCATATATTTT. Its protein product is CASSRGPFSGNTIYF.